This T cell receptor beta chain was profiled in a study of Ad26.COV2.S vaccination and SARS-CoV-2 variants. In the study overall: The donor was enrolled in the Ad26.COV2.S arm of the COV1001 trial. The study's findings and limits: A substantial breadth of spike-specific CD8+ and CD4+ T cell responses after vaccination has been reported.

Indicated treatment: about 20 received Ad26.COV2.S at low or high dose, single or two shots; about 5 received placebo; per-sample allocation not given. Sample collection was performed on day 63 after the first vaccine or placebo injection. Participants' vaccine, an Ad26 vector, delivered Wuhan-strain SARS-CoV-2 spike. Only in-frame clones appear in the TCRdb table, and some are missing; sequencing was by immunoSEQ multiplex PCR. The sample has 360,000 or so clones, about nine tenths seen once. Germline values: CDR1 LGHNA, CDR2 YNFKEQ. Trimming shortened V by 0 bases and J by 4 bases, and 4 bases separated the two germline ends. The CDR3 runs to 13 residues. Only a few counts were recorded for this clone. Its antigen is unidentified.

The receptor comes from a person between 18 and 59 years old who received the Ad26.COV2.S COVID-19 vaccine or a placebo. The input for sequencing was peripheral blood, taken in a trial of Ad26.COV2.S vaccine versus placebo. J is TRBJ1-5 and V is TRBV4-2; D not certain. The CDR3 reads CASSQDRNQPQHF. The CDR3, as DNA: TGTGCCAGCAGCCAAGATCGGAATCAGCCCCAGCATTTT.